This T cell receptor (beta chain) was sequenced during a study of blood T cells in healthy people across ages. Broader study findings: Per million T cells, the diversity of TCR beta decreased roughly linearly as age advanced.

A word on this clonotype: The antigen remains undetermined.

A J-beta primer mix and a sample-barcoded 5' primer were used in a second PCR of roughly 7 to 12 cycles. Via MiXCR, TCRdb re-called the 5' RACE reads, giving one row per CDR3 protein. The profile covers around 1.7 million distinct CDR3 sequences, with roughly 27% appearing a single time and around 7.7% taken by the ten largest. Trimming left V 0 bases short and J 0 bases short, with 6 bases between. This CDR3 region has 16 residues. CDR1 is SNHLY and CDR2 is FYNNEI in the germline V gene. The clonotype was recovered from a woman aged 25 to 39 in good health. Sequences were obtained from blood. The chain has TRBV2 and TRBJ2-6, with D uncertain. The CDR3 is CASSEAPYSGANVLTF. CDR3 DNA sequence: TGTGCCAGCAGTGAAGCACCCTACTCTGGGGCCAACGTCCTGACTTTC.